Reported below is one TCR beta chain. This record comes from a study of blood T cell repertoires in COVID-19. As for the study in general: Both acute and convalescent COVID-19 samples were obtained from the United States, Italy and Spain. In each case, the material was cDNA or gDNA derived from T cells, B-cell-depleted T cells, or PBMCs.

Trimming cost V 1 base and J 2 bases, with 5 bases left between them. This CDR3 region has 13 residues. Per the germline V gene, CDR1 is SGHKS and CDR2 is YYEKEE (reference sequence). The protocol was immunoSEQ multiplex PCR, while the TCRdb copy is restricted to in-frame clones and leaves out a portion. The sample carries about 300,000 clones, 85% to 90% recorded once. Seattle's enrolled individuals joined amid active infection and were then monitored longitudinally. This TCR was recovered from a woman aged 25 to 39 with COVID-19, enrolled during active disease. The J gene is TRBJ2-3, the V gene TRBV5-5; no firm D call. Material: peripheral blood. CDR3 amino acids: CASSLFLTDTQYF. CDR3 in DNA: TGTGCCAGCAGCTTGTTCCTCACAGATACGCAGTATTTT.